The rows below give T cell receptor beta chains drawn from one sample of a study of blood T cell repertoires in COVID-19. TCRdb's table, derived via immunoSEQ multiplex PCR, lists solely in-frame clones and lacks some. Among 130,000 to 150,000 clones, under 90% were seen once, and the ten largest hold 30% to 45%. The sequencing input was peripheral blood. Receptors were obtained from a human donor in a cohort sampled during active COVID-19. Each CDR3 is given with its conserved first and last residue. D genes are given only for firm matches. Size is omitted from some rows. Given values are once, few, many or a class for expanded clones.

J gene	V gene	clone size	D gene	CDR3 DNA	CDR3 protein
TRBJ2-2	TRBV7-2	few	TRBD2	TGTGCCAGCAGCCCCGCCTCGGGGGGGCCGCGCGGGGAGCTGTTTTTT	CASSPASGGPRGELFF
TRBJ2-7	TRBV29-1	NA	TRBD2	TGCAGCGTTGAATGGGAGGGAAGCTCCTACGAGCAGTACTTC	CSVEWEGSSYEQYF
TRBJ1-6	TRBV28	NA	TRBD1	TGTGCCAGCAGCTCAGGGGGTAATTCACCCCTCCACTTT	CASSSGGNSPLHF
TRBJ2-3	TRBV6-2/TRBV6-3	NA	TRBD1	TGTGCCAGCAGTTCTTTCGGACAGGGGGGTACAGATACGCAGTATTTT	CASSSFGQGGTDTQYF
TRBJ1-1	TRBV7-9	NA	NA	TGTGCCAGCAGCTTAGATCGCAGGGCTAGCGCTGAAGCTTTCTTT	CASSLDRRASAEAFF
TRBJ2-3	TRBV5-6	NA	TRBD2	TGTGCCAGCAGCGGAGCCACTAGCGGGGGGACGCAGTATTTT	CASSGATSGGTQYF
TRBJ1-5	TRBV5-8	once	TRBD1	TGTGCCAGCAGCCAGGGGGTTTGGATGGCTCAGCCCCAGCATTTT	CASSQGVWMAQPQHF
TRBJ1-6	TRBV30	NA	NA	TGTGCCTGGAGTGTAGCCGGAGCCCCACGAAATTCACCCCTCCACTTT	CAWSVAGAPRNSPLHF
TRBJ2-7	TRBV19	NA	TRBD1	TGTGCCAGTAGAGACAGGGGGCCTGAGCAGTACTTC	CASRDRGPEQYF
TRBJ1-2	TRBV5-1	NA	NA	TGCGCCAGCAGCTTTGGCACGACTGACAACTATGGCTACACCTTC	CASSFGTTDNYGYTF
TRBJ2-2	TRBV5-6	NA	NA	TGTGCCAGCAGCCCCCCTATCGCGAACACCGGGGAGCTGTTTTTT	CASSPPIANTGELFF
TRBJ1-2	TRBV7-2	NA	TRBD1	TGTGCCAGCAGCCCCGGACAGGGCACGTCGCCTGGCTACACCTTC	CASSPGQGTSPGYTF
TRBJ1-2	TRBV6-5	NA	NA	TGTGCCAGCAGTTACGGCGGGGGGCTGGATGGCTACACCTTC	CASSYGGGLDGYTF
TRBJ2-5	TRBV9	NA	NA	TGTGCCAGCAGCGTGGCAGGCCAAGAGACCCAGTACTTC	CASSVAGQETQYF
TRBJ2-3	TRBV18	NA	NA	TGTGCCAGCTCACCAAATACAGGGCCAAGCACAGATACGCAGTATTTT	CASSPNTGPSTDTQYF
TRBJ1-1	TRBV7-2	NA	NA	TGTGCCAGCAGCCCAAGCTTCACTGAAGCTTTCTTT	CASSPSFTEAFF
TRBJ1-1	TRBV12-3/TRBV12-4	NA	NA	TGTGCCAGCAGTTTGGGGAGGACCACTGAAGCTTTCTTT	CASSLGRTTEAFF